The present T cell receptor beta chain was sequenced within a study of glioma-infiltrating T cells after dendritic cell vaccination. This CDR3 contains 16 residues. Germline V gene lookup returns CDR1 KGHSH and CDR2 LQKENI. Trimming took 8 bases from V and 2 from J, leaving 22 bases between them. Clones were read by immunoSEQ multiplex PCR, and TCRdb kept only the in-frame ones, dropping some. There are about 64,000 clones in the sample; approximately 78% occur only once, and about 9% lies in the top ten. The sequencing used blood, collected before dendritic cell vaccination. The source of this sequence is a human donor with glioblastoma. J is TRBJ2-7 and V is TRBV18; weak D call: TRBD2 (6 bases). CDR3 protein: CASTTNPQRAAYEQYF. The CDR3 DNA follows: TGTGCCAGCACCACAAACCCTCAGCGGGCAGCCTACGAGCAGTACTTC. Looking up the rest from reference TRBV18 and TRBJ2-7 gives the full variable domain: NAGVMQNPRHLVRRRGQEARLRCSPMKGHSHVYWYRQLPEEGLKFMVYLQKENIIDESGMPKERFSAEFPKEGPSILRIQQVVRGDSAAYFCASTTNPQRAAYEQYFGPGTRLTVT.